This is a list of T cell receptor beta chains from one sample in a study of Ad26.COV2.S vaccination and SARS-CoV-2 variants. Profiling relied on immunoSEQ multiplex PCR, and the TCRdb table lists in-frame clones only, not all of them. The sample lists 350,000 to 400,000 clones; 75% to 90% were seen once. Source: peripheral blood, taken in a trial of Ad26.COV2.S vaccine versus placebo. These receptors all come from a person aged 18-65 years who received the Ad26.COV2.S COVID-19 vaccine or a placebo. Both conserved end residues are trimmed from each CDR3. The D gene is left open where the match is weak.

j_call	cdr3_length	d_call	v_call	cdr3_aa
TRBJ1-1	10	NA	TRBV5-6	ASSSGWNEAF
TRBJ2-3	13	NA	TRBV5-4	ASTPAGTRPDTQY
TRBJ2-7	12	NA	TRBV28	ASSHRDGTYEQY
TRBJ1-1	15	NA	TRBV6-2/TRBV6-3	ASSYHPRMSVNTEAF
TRBJ2-2	12	NA	TRBV30	ARRAGRDTGELF
TRBJ2-1	12	NA	TRBV2	ASSVDGGLDEQF
TRBJ2-1	13	TRBD2	TRBV12-5	ASGTPSGYYNEQF
TRBJ2-2	14	TRBD2	TRBV5-4	ASETGLAGGSGELF
TRBJ1-6	14	TRBD1	TRBV19	ASSTGGTGGMSPLH
TRBJ2-1	13	NA	TRBV5-1	ASSLSPLSYNEQF
TRBJ1-1	12	TRBD1	TRBV5-1	ASSLDGTGTEAF
TRBJ2-5	14	TRBD2	TRBV5-1	ASSLGLAGDGETQY
TRBJ1-2	12	NA	TRBV7-2	ASSLAGLNYGYT
TRBJ2-7	13	NA	TRBV14	ASTKGGTVVYEQY
TRBJ1-4	12	TRBD1	TRBV5-6	ASSLGQGTEKLF
TRBJ1-3	17	NA	TRBV29-1	SVESPAAPGRTVGNTIY
TRBJ1-5	9	NA	TRBV20-1	SARWGQGLN
TRBJ2-7	11	TRBD1	TRBV20-1	SASIRGPGEQY
TRBJ1-3	16	TRBD1	TRBV15	ATSRDVGGANSGNTIY
TRBJ2-2	11	NA	TRBV7-9	ASSVSGTGELF
TRBJ1-2	11	NA	TRBV4-2	ASSQLTQQGYT
TRBJ2-7	14	TRBD2	TRBV7-9	ASSPPWTSGTYEQY
TRBJ1-2	11	NA	TRBV28	ASSLGQNYGYT
TRBJ2-7	14	NA	TRBV5-1	ASSLTDRLLGDEQY
TRBJ2-1	13	TRBD2	TRBV4-2	ASSQERTSGNEQF
TRBJ1-2	14	TRBD1	TRBV24-1	ATSDPRTGGDYGYT
TRBJ2-7	7	NA	TRBV27	ARLYEQY
TRBJ1-4	13	NA	TRBV28	ASSFGGATNEKLF
TRBJ1-2	14	NA	TRBV7-8	VSSLGGAGENYGYT
TRBJ1-6	12	NA	TRBV24-1	ATEGRVIHSPLH
TRBJ2-2	12	TRBD2	TRBV19	AGKSGINTGELF
TRBJ2-2	17	TRBD2	TRBV18	ASSPRRGGRASWTGELF
TRBJ1-1	13	NA	TRBV5-6	ASSLDPNSNTEAF
TRBJ1-2	9	TRBD1	TRBV20-1	SGDRVPGYT
TRBJ2-2	10	NA	TRBV3-1/TRBV3-2	ASSPATGELF
TRBJ2-1	15	NA	TRBV12-5	ASGLSEGGGPIGEQF
TRBJ2-2	13	TRBD2	TRBV5-1	ASRRTSGNTGELF
TRBJ2-1	16	TRBD2	TRBV7-9	ASSFLAGPRGPLDEQF
TRBJ2-7	13	TRBD2	TRBV20-1	SASLGGTISYEQY
TRBJ2-1	9	NA	TRBV6-5	ASRLSNEQF
TRBJ2-5	12	TRBD1	TRBV29-1	SVEIVGGRQTQY
TRBJ2-2	14	TRBD2	TRBV7-2	ASSLFSGSGTGELF
TRBJ2-1	13	TRBD2	TRBV24-1	ATSDPGTSVHEQF
TRBJ2-5	13	NA	TRBV15	ATSRDSSDQETQY
TRBJ2-1	13	NA	TRBV28	ASSSRVSSYNEQF
TRBJ2-1	11	NA	TRBV30	AWGQGSYNEQF
TRBJ1-6	12	TRBD1	TRBV5-8	ASSLVGGEAPLH
TRBJ1-6	12	NA	TRBV11-2	ATSRGAAHSPLH
TRBJ1-4	11	NA	TRBV9	ASRRGAGEKLF
TRBJ2-1	11	TRBD1	TRBV6-2/TRBV6-3	ASSKQGFNEQF